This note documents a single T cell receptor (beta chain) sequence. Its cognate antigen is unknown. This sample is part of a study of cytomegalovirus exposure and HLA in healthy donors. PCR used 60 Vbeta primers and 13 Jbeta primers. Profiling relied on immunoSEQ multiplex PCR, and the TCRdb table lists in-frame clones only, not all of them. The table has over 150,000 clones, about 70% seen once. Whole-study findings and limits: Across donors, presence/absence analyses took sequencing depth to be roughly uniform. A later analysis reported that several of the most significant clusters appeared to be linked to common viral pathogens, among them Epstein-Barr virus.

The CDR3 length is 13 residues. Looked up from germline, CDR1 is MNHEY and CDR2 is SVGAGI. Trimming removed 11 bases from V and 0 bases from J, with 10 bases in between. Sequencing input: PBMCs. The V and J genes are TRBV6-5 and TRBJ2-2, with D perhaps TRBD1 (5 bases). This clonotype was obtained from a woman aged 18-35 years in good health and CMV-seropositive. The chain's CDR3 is CASRQSNTGELFF. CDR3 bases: TGTGCCTCAAGACAGTCGAACACCGGGGAGCTGTTTTTT.